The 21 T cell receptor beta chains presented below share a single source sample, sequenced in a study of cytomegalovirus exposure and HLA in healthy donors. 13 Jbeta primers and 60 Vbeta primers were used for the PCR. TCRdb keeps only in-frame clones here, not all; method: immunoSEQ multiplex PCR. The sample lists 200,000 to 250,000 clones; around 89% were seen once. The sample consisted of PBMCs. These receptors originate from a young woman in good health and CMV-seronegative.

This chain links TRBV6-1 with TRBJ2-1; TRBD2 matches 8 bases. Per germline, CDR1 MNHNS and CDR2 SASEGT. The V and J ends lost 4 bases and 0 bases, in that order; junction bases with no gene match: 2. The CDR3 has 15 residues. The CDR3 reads CASSAGTSSYNEQFF. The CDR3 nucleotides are TGTGCCAGCAGTGCCGGGACTAGCTCCTACAATGAGCAGTTCTTC.

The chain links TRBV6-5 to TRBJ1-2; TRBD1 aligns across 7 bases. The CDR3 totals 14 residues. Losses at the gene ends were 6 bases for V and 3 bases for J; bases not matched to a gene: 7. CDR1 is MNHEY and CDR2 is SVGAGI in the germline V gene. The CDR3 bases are TGTGCCAGCAGATTAAGGGGGCGCGACTATGGCTACACCTTC. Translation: CASRLRGRDYGYTF.

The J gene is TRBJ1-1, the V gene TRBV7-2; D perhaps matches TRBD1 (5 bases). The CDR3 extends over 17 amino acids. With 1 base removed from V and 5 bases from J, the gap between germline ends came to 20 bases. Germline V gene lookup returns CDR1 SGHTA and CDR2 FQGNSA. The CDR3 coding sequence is TGTGCCAGCAGCTTAGACGCAGGGTGGGTATTGAGGACTGAAGCTTTCTTT. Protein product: CASSLDAGWVLRTEAFF.

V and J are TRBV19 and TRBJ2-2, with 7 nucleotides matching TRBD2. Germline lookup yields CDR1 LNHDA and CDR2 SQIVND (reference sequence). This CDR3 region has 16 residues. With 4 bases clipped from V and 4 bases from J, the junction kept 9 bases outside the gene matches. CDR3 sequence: CASSKLLASGTGELFF. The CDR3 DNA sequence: TGTGCCAGTAGTAAGTTACTAGCGTCGGGCACCGGGGAGCTGTTTTTT.

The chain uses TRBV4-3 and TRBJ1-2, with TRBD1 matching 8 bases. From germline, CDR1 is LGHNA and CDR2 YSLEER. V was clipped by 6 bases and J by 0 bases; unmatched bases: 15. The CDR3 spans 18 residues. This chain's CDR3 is CASRYRQGRSGANYGYTF. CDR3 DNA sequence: TGCGCCAGCAGATACAGACAGGGGAGGAGTGGTGCTAACTATGGCTACACCTTC.

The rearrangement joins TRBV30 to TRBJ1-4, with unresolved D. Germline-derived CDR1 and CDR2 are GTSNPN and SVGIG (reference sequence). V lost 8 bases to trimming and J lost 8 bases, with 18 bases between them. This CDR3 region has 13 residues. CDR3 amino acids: CAHSNAGWEKLFF. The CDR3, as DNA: TGTGCCCACTCGAACGCGGGATGGGAAAAACTGTTTTTT.

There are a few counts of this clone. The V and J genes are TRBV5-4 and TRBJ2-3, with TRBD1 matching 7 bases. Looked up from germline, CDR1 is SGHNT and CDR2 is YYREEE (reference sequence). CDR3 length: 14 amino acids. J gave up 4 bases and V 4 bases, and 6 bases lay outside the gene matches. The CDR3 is CASSNYGQADTQYF. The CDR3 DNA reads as TGTGCCAGCAGCAACTACGGACAGGCAGATACGCAGTATTTT.

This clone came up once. The CDR3 sequence is CASSLGQGALNLGNTIYF. The DNA of the CDR3 is TGCGCCAGCAGCTTAGGACAGGGGGCGCTTAATTTGGGAAACACCATATATTTT. The genes are TRBV5-1 and TRBJ1-3; TRBD1 matches 11 bases. CDR3 size: 18 residues. Germline assignment: CDR1 SGHRS and CDR2 YFSETQ. The V gene end was trimmed by 2 bases and the J gene end by 4 bases; junction bases not matched to a gene: 11. Together with reference TRBV5-1 and TRBJ1-3, the CDR3 gives the full variable domain: KAGVTQTPRYLIKTRGQQVTLSCSPISGHRSVSWYQQTPGQGLQFLFEYFSETQRNKGNFPGRFSGRQFSNSRSEMNVSTLELGDSALYLCASSLGQGALNLGNTIYFGEGSWLTVV.

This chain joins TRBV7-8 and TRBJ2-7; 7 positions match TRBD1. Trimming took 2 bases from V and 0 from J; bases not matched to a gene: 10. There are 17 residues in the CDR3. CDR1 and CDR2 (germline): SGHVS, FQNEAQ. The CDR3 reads CASSLSSGQAISYEQYF. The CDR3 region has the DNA TGTGCCAGCAGCTTATCCAGCGGACAGGCTATCTCCTACGAGCAGTACTTC.

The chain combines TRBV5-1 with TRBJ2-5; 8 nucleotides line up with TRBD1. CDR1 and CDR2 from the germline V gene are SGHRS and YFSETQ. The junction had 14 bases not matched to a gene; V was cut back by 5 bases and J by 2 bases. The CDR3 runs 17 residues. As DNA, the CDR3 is TGCGCCAGCAGACGAACACAAGGGACAGGAGGGCAAGAGACCCAGTACTTC. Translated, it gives CASRRTQGTGGQETQYF.

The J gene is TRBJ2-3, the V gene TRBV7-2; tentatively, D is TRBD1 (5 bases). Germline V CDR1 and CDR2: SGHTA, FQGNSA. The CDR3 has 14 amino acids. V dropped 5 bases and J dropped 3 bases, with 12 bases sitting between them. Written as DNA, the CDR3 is TGTGCCAGCAGCGCCCTGGGGCAGACAGATACGCAGTATTTT. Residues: CASSALGQTDTQYF.

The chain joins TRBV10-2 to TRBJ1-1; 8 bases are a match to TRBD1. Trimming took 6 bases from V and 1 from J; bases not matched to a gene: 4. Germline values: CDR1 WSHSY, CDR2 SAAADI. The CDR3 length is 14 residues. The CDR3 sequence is CASRRTGSNTEAFF. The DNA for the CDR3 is TGCGCCAGCAGACGGACAGGGTCGAACACTGAAGCTTTCTTT.

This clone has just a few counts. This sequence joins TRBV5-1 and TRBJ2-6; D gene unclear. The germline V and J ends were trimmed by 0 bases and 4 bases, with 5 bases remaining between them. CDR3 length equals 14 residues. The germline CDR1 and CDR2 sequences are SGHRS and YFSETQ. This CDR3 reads CASSLGGGANVLTF. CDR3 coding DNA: TGCGCCAGCAGCTTGGGAGGCGGGGCCAACGTCCTGACTTTC.

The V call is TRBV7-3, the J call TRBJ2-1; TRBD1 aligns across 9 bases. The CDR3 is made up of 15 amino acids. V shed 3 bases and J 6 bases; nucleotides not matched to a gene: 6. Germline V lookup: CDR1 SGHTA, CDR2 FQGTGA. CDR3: CASSFTGGRGNEQFF. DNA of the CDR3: TGTGCCAGCAGCTTCACAGGGGGCCGTGGCAATGAGCAGTTCTTC. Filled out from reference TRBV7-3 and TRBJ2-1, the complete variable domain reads GAGVSQTPSNKVTEKGKYVELRCDPISGHTALYWYRQSLGQGPEFLIYFQGTGAADDSGLPNDRFFAVRPEGSVSTLKIQRTERGDSAVYLCASSFTGGRGNEQFFGPGTRLTVL.

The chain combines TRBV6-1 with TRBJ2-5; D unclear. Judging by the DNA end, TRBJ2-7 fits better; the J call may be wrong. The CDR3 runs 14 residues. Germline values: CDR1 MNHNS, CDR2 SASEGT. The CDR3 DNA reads TGTGCCAGCAGTGTAGCCAGCGAATCGGTCGAGCAGTACTTC. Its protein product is CASSVASESVEQYF.

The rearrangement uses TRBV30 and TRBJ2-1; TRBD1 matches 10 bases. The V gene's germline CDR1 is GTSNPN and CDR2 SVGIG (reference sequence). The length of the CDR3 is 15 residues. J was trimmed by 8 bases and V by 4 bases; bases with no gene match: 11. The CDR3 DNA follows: TGTGCCTGGACCCGCGACAGGGGGCTACTCGATGAGCAGTTCTTC. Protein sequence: CAWTRDRGLLDEQFF.

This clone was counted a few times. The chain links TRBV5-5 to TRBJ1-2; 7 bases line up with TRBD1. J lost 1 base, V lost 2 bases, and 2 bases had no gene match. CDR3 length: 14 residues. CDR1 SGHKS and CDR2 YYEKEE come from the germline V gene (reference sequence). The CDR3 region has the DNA TGTGCCAGCAGCTTCACAGGGGATAACTATGGCTACACCTTC. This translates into CASSFTGDNYGYTF.

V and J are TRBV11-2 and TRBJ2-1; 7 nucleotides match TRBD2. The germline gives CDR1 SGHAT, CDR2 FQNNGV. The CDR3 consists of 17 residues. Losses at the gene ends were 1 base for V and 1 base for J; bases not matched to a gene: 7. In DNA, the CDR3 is TGTGCCAGCAGCTTAGTCCGAAGTAGCGGGTCCTACAATGAGCAGTTCTTC. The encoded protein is CASSLVRSSGSYNEQFF. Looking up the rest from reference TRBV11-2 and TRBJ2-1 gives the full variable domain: EAGVAQSPRYKIIEKRQSVAFWCNPISGHATLYWYQQILGQGPKLLIQFQNNGVVDDSQLPKDRFSAERLKGVDSTLKIQPAKLEDSAVYLCASSLVRSSGSYNEQFFGPGTRLTVL.

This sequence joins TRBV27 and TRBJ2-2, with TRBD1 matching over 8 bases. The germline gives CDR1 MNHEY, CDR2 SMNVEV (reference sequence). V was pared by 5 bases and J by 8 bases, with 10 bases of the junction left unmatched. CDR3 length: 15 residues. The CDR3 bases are TGTGCCAGCAGTCCCGGGACAGGTATTTCAGGGGAGCTGTTTTTT. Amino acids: CASSPGTGISGELFF.

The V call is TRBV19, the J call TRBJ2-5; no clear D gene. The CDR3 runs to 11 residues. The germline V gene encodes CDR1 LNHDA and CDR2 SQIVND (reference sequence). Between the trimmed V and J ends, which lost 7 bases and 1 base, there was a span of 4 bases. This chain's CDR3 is CASTGQETQYF. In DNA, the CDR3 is TGTGCCAGTACCGGCCAAGAGACCCAGTACTTC.

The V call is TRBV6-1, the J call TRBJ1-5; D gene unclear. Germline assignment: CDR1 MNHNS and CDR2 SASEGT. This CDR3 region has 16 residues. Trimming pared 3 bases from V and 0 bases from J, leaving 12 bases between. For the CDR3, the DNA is TGTGCCAGCAGTGACCCGAAGAGGTTTAGCAATCAGCCCCAGCATTTT. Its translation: CASSDPKRFSNQPQHF.